This T cell receptor beta chain stems from a study of blood T cells in healthy people across ages. Study-level findings and limits: Observed TCR beta diversity per million T cells went down as age went up. This fall followed a roughly linear course with age.

As for this clonotype: Its antigen remains unknown.

Then a second PCR, running roughly 6 to 12 cycles, was carried out with a sample-barcoded 5' primer and a J-beta primer mix. Each cDNA molecule, via a template-switch adaptor with 12 random nucleotides, was tagged. One entry per CDR3 protein results from TCRdb running MiXCR on the 5' RACE reads. The sample includes about 800,000 distinct CDR3 sequences, around 45% seen only once; the top ten take 15% to 20%. The CDR3 has 15 amino acids. The V segment lost 4 bases and the J segment 4 bases; nucleotides outside the gene matches: 6. The germline V gene has CDR1 MNHEY and CDR2 SVGEGT. This receptor was taken from a man older than 75 in good health. The specimen sequenced was blood. V is TRBV6-2 or TRBV6-3 and J is TRBJ2-1, with TRBD1 matching over 8 bases. The CDR3 bases are TGTGCCAGCAGTTCTCAGGGGGCAGGTTACAATGAGCAGTTCTTC. Translation gives CASSSQGAGYNEQFF.